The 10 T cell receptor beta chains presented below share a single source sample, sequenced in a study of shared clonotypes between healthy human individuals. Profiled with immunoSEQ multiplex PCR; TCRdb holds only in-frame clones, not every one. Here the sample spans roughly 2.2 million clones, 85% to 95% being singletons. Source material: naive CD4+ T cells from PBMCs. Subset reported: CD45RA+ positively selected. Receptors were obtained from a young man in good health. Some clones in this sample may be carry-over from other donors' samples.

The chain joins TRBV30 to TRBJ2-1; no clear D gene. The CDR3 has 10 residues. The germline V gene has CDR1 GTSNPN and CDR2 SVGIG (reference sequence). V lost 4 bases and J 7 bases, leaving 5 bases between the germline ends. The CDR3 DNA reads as TGTGCCTGGAACCAAAATGAGCAGTTCTTC. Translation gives CAWNQNEQFF.

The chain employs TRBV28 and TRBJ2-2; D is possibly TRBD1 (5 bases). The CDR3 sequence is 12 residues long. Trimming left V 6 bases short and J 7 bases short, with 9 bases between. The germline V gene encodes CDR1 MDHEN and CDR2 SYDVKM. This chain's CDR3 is CASSPGHGELFF. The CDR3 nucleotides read TGTGCCAGCAGCCCAGGGCACGGGGAGCTGTTTTTT. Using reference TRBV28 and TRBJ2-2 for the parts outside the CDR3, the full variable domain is DVKVTQSSRYLVKRTGEKVFLECVQDMDHENMFWYRQDPGLGLRLIYFSYDVKMKEKGDIPEGYSVSREKKERFSLILESASTNQTSMYLCASSPGHGELFFGEGSRLTVL.

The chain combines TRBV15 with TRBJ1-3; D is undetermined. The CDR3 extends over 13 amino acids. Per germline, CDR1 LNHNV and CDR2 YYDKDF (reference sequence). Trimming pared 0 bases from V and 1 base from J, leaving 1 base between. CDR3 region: CATSRDSGNTIYF. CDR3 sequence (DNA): TGTGCCACCAGCAGAGATTCTGGAAACACCATATATTTT.

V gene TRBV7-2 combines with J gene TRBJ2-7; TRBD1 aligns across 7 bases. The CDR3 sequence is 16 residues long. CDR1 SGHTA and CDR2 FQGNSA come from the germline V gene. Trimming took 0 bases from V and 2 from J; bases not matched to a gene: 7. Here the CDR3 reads CASSLAARQGTYEQYF. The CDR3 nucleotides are TGTGCCAGCAGCTTAGCCGCACGACAGGGCACCTACGAGCAGTACTTC.

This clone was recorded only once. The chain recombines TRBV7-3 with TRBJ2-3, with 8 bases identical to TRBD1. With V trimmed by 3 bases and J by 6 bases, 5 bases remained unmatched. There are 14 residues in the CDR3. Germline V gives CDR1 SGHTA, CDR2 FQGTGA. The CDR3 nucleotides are TGTGCCAGCAGCTTGGACAGGGCGCTGGATACGCAGTATTTT. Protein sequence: CASSLDRALDTQYF. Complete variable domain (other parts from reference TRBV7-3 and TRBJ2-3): GAGVSQTPSNKVTEKGKYVELRCDPISGHTALYWYRQSLGQGPEFLIYFQGTGAADDSGLPNDRFFAVRPEGSVSTLKIQRTERGDSAVYLCASSLDRALDTQYFGPGTRLTVL.

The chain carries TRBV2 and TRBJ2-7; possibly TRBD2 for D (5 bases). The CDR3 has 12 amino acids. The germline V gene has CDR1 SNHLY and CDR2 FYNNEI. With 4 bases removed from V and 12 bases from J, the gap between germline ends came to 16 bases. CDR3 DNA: TGTGCCAGCAGTGGCCTCCCCCCTAGCAGGTACTTC. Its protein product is CASSGLPPSRYF.

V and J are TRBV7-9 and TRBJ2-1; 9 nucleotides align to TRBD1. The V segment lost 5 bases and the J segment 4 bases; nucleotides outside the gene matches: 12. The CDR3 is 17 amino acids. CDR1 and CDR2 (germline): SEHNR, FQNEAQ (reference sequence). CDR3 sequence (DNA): TGTGCCAGCAGCGTGAGCTTTGGGACAGGGATTTACAATGAGCAGTTCTTC. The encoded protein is CASSVSFGTGIYNEQFF.

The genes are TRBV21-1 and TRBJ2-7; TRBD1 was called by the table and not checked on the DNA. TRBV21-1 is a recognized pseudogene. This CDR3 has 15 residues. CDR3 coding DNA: TGTGCCAGCAGCAACTCCGGGACAGGGGGACACGAGCAGTACTTC. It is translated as CASSNSGTGGHEQYF.

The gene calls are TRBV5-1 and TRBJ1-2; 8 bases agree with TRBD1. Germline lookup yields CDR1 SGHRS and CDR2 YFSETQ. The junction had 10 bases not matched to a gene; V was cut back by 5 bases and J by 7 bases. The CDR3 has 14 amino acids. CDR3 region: CASRVGQGGAGYTF. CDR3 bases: TGCGCCAGCAGGGTCGGACAGGGAGGTGCTGGCTACACCTTC.

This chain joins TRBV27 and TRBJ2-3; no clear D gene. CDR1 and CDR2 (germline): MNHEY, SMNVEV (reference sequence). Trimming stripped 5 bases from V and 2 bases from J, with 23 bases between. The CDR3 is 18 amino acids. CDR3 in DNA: TGTGCCAGCAGTCCCCACTCACTGGTAACCCGCCCCACAGATACGCAGTATTTT. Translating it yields CASSPHSLVTRPTDTQYF.